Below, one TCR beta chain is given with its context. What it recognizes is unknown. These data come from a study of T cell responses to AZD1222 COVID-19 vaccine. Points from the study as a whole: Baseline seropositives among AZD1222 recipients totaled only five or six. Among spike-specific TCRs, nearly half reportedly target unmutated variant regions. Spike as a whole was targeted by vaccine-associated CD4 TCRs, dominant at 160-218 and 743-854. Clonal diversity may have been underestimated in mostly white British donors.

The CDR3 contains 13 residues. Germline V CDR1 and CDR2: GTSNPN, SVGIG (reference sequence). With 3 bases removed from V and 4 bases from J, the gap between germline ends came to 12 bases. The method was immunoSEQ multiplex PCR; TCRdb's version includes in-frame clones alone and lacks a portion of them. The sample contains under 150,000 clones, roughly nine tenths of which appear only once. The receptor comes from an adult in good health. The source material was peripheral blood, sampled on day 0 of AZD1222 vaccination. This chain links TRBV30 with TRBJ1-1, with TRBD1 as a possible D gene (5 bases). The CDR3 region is CAWRSPGGTEAFF. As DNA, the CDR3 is TGTGCCTGGAGGTCTCCGGGGGGCACTGAAGCTTTCTTT.